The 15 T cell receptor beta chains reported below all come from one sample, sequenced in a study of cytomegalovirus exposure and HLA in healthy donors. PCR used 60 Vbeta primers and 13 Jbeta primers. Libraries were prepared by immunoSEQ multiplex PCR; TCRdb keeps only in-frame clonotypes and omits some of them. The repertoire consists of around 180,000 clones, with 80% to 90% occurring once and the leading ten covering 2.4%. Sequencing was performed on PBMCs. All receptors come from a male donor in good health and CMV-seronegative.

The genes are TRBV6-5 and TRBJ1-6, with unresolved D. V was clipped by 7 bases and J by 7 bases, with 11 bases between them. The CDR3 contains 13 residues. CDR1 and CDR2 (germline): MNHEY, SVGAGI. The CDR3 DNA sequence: TGTGCCAGCACTAATAACCGAAATTCACCCCTCCACTTT. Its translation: CASTNNRNSPLHF.

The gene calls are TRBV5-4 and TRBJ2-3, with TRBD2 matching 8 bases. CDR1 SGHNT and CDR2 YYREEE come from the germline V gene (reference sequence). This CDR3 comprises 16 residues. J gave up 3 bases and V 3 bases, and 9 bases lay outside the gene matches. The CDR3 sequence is CASSWGVGGRTDTQYF. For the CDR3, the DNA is TGTGCCAGCAGCTGGGGAGTCGGCGGGAGGACAGATACGCAGTATTTT. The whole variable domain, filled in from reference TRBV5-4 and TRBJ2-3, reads ETGVTQSPTHLIKTRGQQVTLRCSSQSGHNTVSWYQQALGQGPQFIFQYYREEENGRGNFPPRFSGLQFPNYSSELNVNALELDDSALYLCASSWGVGGRTDTQYFGPGTRLTVL.

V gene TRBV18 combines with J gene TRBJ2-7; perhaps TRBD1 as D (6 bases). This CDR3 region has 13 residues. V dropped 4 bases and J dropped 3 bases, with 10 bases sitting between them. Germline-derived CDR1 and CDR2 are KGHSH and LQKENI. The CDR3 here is CASSLGQNYEQYF. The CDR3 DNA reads TGTGCCAGCTCACTAGGACAGAACTACGAGCAGTACTTC.

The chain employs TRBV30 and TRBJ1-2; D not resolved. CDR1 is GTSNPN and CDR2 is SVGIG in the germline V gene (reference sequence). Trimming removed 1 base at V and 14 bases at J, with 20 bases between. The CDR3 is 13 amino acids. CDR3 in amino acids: CAWSGLPGRGLTF. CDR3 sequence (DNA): TGTGCCTGGAGTGGCTTACCGGGTCGGGGTCTAACCTTC.

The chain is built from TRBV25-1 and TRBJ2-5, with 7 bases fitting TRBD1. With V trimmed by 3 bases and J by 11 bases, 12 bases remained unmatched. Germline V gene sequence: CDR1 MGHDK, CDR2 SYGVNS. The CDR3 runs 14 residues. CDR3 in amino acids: CASSDPTGSREQYF. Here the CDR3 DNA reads TGTGCCAGCAGTGATCCGACAGGGTCGAGGGAGCAGTACTTC.

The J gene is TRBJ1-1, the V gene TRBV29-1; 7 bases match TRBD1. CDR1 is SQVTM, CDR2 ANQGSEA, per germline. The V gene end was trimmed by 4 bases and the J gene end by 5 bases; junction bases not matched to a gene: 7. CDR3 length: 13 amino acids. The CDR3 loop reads CSVGIRGETEAFF. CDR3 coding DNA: TGCAGCGTTGGTATCAGGGGGGAGACTGAAGCTTTCTTT.

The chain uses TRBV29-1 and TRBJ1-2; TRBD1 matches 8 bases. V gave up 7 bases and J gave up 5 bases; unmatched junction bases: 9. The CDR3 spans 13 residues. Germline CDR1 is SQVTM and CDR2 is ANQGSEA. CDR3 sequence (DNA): TGCAGCGCTCCCCAACAGGGGGAGTATGGCTACACCTTC. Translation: CSAPQQGEYGYTF.

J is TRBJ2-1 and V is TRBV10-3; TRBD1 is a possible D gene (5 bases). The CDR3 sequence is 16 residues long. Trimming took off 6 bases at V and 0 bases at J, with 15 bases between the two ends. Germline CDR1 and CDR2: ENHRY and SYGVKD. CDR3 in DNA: TGTGCCATCAGCCAGTCAACAGGCGCCTCCTACAATGAGCAGTTCTTC. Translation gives CAISQSTGASYNEQFF.

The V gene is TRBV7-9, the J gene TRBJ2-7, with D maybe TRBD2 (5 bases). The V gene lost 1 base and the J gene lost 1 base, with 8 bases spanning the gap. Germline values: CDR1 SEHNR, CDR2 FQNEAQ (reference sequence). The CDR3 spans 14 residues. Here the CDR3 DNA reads TGTGCCAGCAGCTTAGTCGGACTTTCCTACGAGCAGTACTTC. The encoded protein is CASSLVGLSYEQYF.

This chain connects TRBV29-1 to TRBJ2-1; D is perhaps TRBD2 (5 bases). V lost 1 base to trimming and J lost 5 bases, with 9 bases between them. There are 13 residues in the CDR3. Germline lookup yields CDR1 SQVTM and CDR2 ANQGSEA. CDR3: CSVEGLANNEQFF. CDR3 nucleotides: TGCAGCGTTGAAGGGCTAGCTAACAATGAGCAGTTCTTC.

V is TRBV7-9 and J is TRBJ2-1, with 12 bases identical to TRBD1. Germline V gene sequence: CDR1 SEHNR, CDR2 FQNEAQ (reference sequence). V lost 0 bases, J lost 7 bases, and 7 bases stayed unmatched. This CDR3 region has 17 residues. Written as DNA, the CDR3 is TGTGCCAGCAGCTTAGCGGGACAGGGGGCTCGGTTAAATGAGCAGTTCTTC. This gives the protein CASSLAGQGARLNEQFF.

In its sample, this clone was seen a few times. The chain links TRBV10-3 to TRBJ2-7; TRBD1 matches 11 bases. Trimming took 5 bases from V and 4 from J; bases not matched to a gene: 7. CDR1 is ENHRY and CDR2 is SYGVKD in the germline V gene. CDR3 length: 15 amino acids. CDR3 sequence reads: CAISPGQGALYEQYF. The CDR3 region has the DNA TGTGCCATCAGTCCCGGACAGGGGGCGCTTTACGAGCAGTACTTC.

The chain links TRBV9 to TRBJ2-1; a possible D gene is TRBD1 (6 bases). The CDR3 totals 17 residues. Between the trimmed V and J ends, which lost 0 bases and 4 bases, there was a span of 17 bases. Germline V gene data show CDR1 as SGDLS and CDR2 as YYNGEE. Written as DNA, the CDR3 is TGTGCCAGCAGCGTAGCTAGGATGACAGGCGGTTACAATGAGCAGTTCTTC. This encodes CASSVARMTGGYNEQFF. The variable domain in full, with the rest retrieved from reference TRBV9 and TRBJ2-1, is DSGVTQTPKHLITATGQRVTLRCSPRSGDLSVYWYQQSLDQGLQFLIQYYNGEERAKGNILERFSAQQFPDLHSELNLSSLELGDSALYFCASSVARMTGGYNEQFFGPGTRLTVL.

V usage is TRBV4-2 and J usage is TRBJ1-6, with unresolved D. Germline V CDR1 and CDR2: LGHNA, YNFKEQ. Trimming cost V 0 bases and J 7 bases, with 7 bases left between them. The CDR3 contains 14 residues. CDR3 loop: CASSQEMGNSPLHF. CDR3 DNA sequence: TGTGCCAGCAGCCAAGAAATGGGCAATTCACCCCTCCACTTT.

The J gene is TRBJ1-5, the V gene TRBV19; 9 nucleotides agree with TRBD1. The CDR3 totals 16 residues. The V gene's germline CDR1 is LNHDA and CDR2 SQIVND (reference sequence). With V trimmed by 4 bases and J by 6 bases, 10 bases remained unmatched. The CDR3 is CASSTSPGQGVQPQHF. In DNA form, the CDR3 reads TGTGCCAGTAGTACATCACCGGGACAGGGAGTTCAGCCCCAGCATTTT.